These T cell receptor beta chains were read from a single sample in a study of cytomegalovirus exposure and HLA in healthy donors. The data were produced by immunoSEQ multiplex PCR, yet TCRdb's version contains in-frame clones alone and is incomplete. This sample's table has around 130,000 clones. Specimen: PBMCs. Receptors were obtained from a woman in her thirties or forties in good health and CMV-seronegative. CDR3s include the opening cysteine and the closing phenylalanine or tryptophan. The D gene is left open where the match is weak.

J gene	D gene	V gene	CDR3 protein	CDR3 DNA
TRBJ2-1	NA	TRBV5-1	CASSLGTASVEQFF	TGCGCCAGCAGCTTGGGGACAGCCTCTGTTGAGCAGTTCTTC
TRBJ2-2	TRBD1	TRBV7-3	CASSPGTVPGELFF	TGTGCCAGCAGCCCCGGGACAGTCCCCGGGGAGCTGTTTTTT
TRBJ1-2	NA	TRBV10-3	CAISEGRNYGYTF	TGTGCCATCAGTGAGGGCAGAAACTATGGCTACACCTTC
TRBJ2-1	TRBD2	TRBV7-2	CASSFLGLAANEQFF	TGTGCCAGCAGCTTTCTAGGACTAGCGGCCAATGAGCAGTTCTTC
TRBJ1-1	NA	TRBV7-8	CASSSQQNTEAFF	TGTGCCAGCAGCTCACAGCAGAACACTGAAGCTTTCTTT
TRBJ1-2	TRBD1	TRBV19	CASSRDRGINYGYTF	TGTGCCAGTAGTAGGGACAGGGGAATAAACTATGGCTACACCTTC
TRBJ2-1	TRBD2	TRBV11-3	CASSRTSGGAGYNEQFF	TGTGCCAGCAGTCGCACTAGCGGGGGGGCCGGCTACAATGAGCAGTTCTTC
TRBJ1-1	TRBD1	TRBV6-5	CASSFRGRGTEAFF	TGTGCCAGCAGTTTCAGGGGGCGCGGCACTGAAGCTTTCTTT
TRBJ1-5	TRBD1	TRBV27	CASKTRGGTVGNQPQHF	TGTGCCAGCAAGACTAGGGGCGGGACAGTGGGCAATCAGCCCCAGCATTTT
TRBJ1-6	NA	TRBV13	CASSLGTFKAPLHF	TGTGCCAGCAGCTTAGGGACATTCAAGGCACCCCTCCACTTT
TRBJ2-7	NA	TRBV4-2	CASSPPYFGGEQYF	TGTGCCAGCAGCCCCCCTTATTTCGGCGGGGAGCAGTACTTC
TRBJ2-5	NA	TRBV19	CASSIQVQETQYF	TGTGCCAGTAGTATACAGGTTCAAGAGACCCAGTACTTC
TRBJ1-5	NA	TRBV5-1	CASSLQGGSNQPQHF	TGCGCCAGCAGCTTGCAGGGTGGTAGCAATCAGCCCCAGCATTTT
TRBJ2-7	TRBD1	TRBV5-1	CASSSRTGTPFGMSYEQYF	TGCGCCAGCAGCTCAAGGACAGGCACCCCTTTCGGTATGTCCTACGAGCAGTACTTC
TRBJ1-3	NA	TRBV7-2	CASSSQGGTGNTIYF	TGTGCCAGCAGCTCGCAAGGGGGAACTGGAAACACCATATATTTT
TRBJ1-2	NA	TRBV4-3	CASSQDLNLYGYTF	TGCGCCAGCAGCCAAGATCTAAACCTCTATGGCTACACCTTC
TRBJ1-5	NA	TRBV6-6	CASSYQMAQPQHF	TGTGCCAGCAGTTACCAGATGGCTCAGCCCCAGCATTTT
TRBJ1-2	NA	TRBV4-1	CASSPTSTANYGYTF	TGCGCCAGCAGCCCAACCTCGACAGCTAACTATGGCTACACCTTC
TRBJ2-1	NA	TRBV28	CASSPPRVSNEQFF	TGTGCCAGCAGTCCCCCCAGGGTCTCCAATGAGCAGTTCTTC
TRBJ2-2	NA	TRBV19	CASRSVQTNTGELFF	TGTGCCAGTAGATCAGTTCAGACGAACACCGGGGAGCTGTTTTTT
TRBJ2-1	TRBD2	TRBV6-6	CASTLTGGHWDEQFF	TGTGCCAGCACGTTAACGGGGGGGCACTGGGATGAGCAGTTCTTC
TRBJ2-3	NA	TRBV6-5	CAVSRQGITDTQYF	TGTGCCGTCTCGCGTCAGGGGATCACAGATACGCAGTATTTT
TRBJ2-7	NA	TRBV25-1	CASSEYGGTYEQYF	TGTGCCAGCAGTGAATATGGAGGGACCTACGAGCAGTACTTC
TRBJ2-1	NA	TRBV7-2	CASSLLRGAEQFF	TGTGCCAGCAGCCTCCTCCGGGGGGCTGAGCAGTTCTTC
TRBJ2-5	NA	TRBV4-1	CASSQSGQETQYF	TGCGCCAGCAGCCAAAGCGGACAAGAGACCCAGTACTTC
TRBJ2-7	TRBD2	TRBV7-2	CASSLKTSGTFRYEQYF	TGTGCCAGCAGCCTTAAAACTAGCGGAACATTCCGCTACGAGCAGTACTTC
TRBJ2-5	TRBD2	TRBV27	CASTSGLAGGGVTQYF	TGTGCCAGCACTTCAGGCTTAGCGGGGGGGGGCGTGACCCAGTACTTC
TRBJ1-1	TRBD1	TRBV11-2	CASSPRTGQVTEAFF	TGTGCCAGCAGCCCGCGGACAGGGCAGGTCACTGAAGCTTTCTTT
TRBJ2-6	NA	TRBV27	CATYEGASSGANVLTF	TGTGCCACCTACGAGGGTGCCTCCTCTGGGGCCAACGTCCTGACTTTC
TRBJ1-5	NA	TRBV5-6	CASSSGQNPNSNQPQHF	TGTGCCAGCAGCTCTGGACAGAACCCAAATAGCAATCAGCCCCAGCATTTT
TRBJ1-1	NA	TRBV6-5	CASREGGGSPEAFF	TGTGCCAGCAGGGAAGGGGGGGGGAGCCCTGAAGCTTTCTTT
TRBJ1-5	NA	TRBV19	CASRRESNSNQPQHF	TGTGCCAGCCGCCGGGAGTCTAATAGCAATCAGCCCCAGCATTTT
TRBJ1-4	NA	TRBV15	CATSSRPGEKLFF	TGTGCCACCAGCAGCCGACCGGGGGAAAAACTGTTTTTT
TRBJ2-3	NA	TRBV5-4	CASSTIGADTQYF	TGTGCCAGCAGCACGATCGGAGCAGATACGCAGTATTTT
TRBJ2-3	TRBD1	TRBV4-1	CASSQDFDRATDTQYF	TGCGCCAGCAGCCAAGATTTCGACAGGGCCACAGATACGCAGTATTTT
TRBJ1-4	NA	TRBV6-5	CASSYFSSRGGEKLFF	TGTGCCAGCAGTTACTTCTCGTCCAGGGGAGGGGAAAAACTGTTTTTT
TRBJ2-2	NA	TRBV5-1	CASSLALTGELFF	TGCGCCAGCAGCTTGGCCCTCACCGGGGAGCTGTTTTTT
TRBJ2-5	NA	TRBV5-1	CASSLLGTGEETQYF	TGCGCCAGCAGCTTACTCGGTACGGGGGAAGAGACCCAGTACTTC
TRBJ2-1	NA	TRBV27	CASRLRGGGNEQFF	TGTGCCAGCAGACTCAGGGGCGGGGGCAATGAGCAGTTCTTC
TRBJ2-5	NA	TRBV6-6	CASRTGTETQYF	TGTGCCAGCAGAACAGGAACGGAGACCCAGTACTTC
TRBJ1-2	NA	TRBV9	CASSVLPLRGYTF	TGTGCCAGCAGCGTATTACCCCTGCGGGGCTACACCTTC
TRBJ1-1	NA	TRBV11-2	CASSLFAEAFF	TGTGCCAGCAGCTTATTCGCTGAAGCTTTCTTT
TRBJ1-1	NA	TRBV6-5	CASSYPLRGQGTEAFF	TGTGCCAGCAGTTACCCTTTAAGAGGGCAAGGGACTGAAGCTTTCTTT
TRBJ2-1	TRBD1	TRBV18	CASSLDRGSYNEQFF	TGTGCCAGCTCACTAGACAGGGGCTCCTACAATGAGCAGTTCTTC
TRBJ1-1	NA	TRBV19	CASSIDEGGWTEAFF	TGTGCCAGTAGTATAGATGAGGGCGGTTGGACTGAAGCTTTCTTT
TRBJ1-4	TRBD1	TRBV6-1	CASRDRSNEKLFF	TGTGCCAGCCGGGACAGGTCGAATGAAAAACTGTTTTTT
TRBJ1-6	TRBD1	TRBV6-1	CASSGLRGNSPLHF	TGTGCCAGCAGTGGGCTCAGGGGGAATTCACCCCTCCACTTT